Reported below is one T cell receptor beta chain. Its antigen remains unidentified. Produced via immunoSEQ multiplex PCR; TCRdb's table is partial and in-frame only. Seen here are about 2.1 million clones, around 95% observed once, and the top ten hold about 1.7%. CD45RO-negative, CCR7-selected cells formed the naive CD8 fraction, which excluded terminally differentiated effector memory CD45RA+ cells. This specimen comes from a study of shared clonotypes between healthy human individuals. Study background: Three plates each covered CD4 naive and memory; CD8 naive two, CD8 memory one. Study-level results: With several donors compared, 4.5% to 6.5% of naive CD4 clonotypes were shared.

The clonotype originates from a man aged 18 to 29 in good health. Some clones in this sample may be carry-over from other donors' samples. Sequencing was performed on naive CD8+ T cells from PBMCs.

The DNA of the CDR3 is TGTGCTAGTGGTTTCGGGGGCCCCTACAATGAGCAGTTCTTC. Encoded protein: CASGFGGPYNEQFF. The chain combines TRBV12-5 with TRBJ2-1; either TRBD1 or TRBD2 may supply D (6 bases each). Germline assignment: CDR1 LGHNT and CDR2 FRNRAP. The CDR3 is 14 amino acids. Between the trimmed V and J ends, which lost 3 bases and 2 bases, there was a span of 8 bases.